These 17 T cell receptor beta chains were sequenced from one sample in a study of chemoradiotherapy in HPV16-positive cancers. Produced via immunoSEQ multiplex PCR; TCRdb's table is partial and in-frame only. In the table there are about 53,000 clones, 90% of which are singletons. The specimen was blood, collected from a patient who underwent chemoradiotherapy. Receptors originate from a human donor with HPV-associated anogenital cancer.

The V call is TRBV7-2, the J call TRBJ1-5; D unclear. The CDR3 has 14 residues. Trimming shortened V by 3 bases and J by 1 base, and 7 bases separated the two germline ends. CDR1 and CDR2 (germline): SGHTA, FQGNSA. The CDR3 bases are TGTGCCAGCAGCTTGGACTCCAGCAATCAGCCCCAGCATTTT. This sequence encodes CASSLDSSNQPQHF.

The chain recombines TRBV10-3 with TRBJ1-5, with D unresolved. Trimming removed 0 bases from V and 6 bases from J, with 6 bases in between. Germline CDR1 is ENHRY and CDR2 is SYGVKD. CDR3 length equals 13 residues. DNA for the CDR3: TGTGCCATCAGTGAGTCTACGGTTCAGCCCCAGCATTTT. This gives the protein CAISESTVQPQHF.

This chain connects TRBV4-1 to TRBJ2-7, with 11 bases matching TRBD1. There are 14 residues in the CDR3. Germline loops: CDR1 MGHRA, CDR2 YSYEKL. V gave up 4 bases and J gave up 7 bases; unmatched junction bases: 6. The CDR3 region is CASSPGTGGWEQYF. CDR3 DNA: TGCGCCAGCAGCCCCGGGACAGGGGGGTGGGAGCAGTACTTC.

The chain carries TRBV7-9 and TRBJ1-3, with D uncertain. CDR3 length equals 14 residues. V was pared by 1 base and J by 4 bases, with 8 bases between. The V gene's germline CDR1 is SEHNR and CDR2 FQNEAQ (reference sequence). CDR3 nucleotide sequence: TGTGCCAGCAGCTTAGTCCGGGGAGGAAACACCATATATTTT. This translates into CASSLVRGGNTIYF. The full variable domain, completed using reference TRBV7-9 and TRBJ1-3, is DTGVSQNPRHKITKRGQNVTFRCDPISEHNRLYWYRQTLGQGPEFLTYFQNEAQLEKSRLLSDRFSAERPKGSFSTLEIQRTEQGDSAMYLCASSLVRGGNTIYFGEGSWLTVV.

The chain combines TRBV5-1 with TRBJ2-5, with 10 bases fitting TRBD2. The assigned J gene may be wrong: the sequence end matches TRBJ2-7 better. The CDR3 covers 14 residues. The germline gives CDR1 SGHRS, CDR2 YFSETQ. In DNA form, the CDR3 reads TGCGCCAGCAGCGACCAAGCGGGAGGGGACGAGCAGTACTTC. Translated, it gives CASSDQAGGDEQYF.

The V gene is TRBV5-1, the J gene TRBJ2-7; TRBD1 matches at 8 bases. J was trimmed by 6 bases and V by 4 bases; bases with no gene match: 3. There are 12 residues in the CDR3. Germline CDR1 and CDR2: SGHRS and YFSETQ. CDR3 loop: CASSGRGPEQYF. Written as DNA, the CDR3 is TGCGCCAGCAGCGGCAGGGGGCCCGAGCAGTACTTC.

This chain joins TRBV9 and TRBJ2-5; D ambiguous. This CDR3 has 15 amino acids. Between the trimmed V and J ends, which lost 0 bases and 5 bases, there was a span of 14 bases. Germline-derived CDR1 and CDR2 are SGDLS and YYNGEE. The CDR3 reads CASSVDPARAETQYF. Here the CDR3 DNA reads TGTGCCAGCAGCGTAGATCCAGCTCGGGCGGAGACCCAGTACTTC.

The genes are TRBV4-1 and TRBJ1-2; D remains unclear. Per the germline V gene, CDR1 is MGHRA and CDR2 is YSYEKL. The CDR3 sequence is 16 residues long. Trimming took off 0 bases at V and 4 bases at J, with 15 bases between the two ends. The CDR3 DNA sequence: TGCGCCAGCAGCCAAGAGGCGACCGGTCGGCTCTATGGCTACACCTTC. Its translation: CASSQEATGRLYGYTF.

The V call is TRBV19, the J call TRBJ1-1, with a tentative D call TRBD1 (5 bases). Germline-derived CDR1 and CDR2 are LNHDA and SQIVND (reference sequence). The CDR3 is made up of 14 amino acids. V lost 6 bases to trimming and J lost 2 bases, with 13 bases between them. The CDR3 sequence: CASRGRGVNTEAFF. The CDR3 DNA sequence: TGTGCCAGTAGGGGACGGGGGGTCAACACTGAAGCTTTCTTT.

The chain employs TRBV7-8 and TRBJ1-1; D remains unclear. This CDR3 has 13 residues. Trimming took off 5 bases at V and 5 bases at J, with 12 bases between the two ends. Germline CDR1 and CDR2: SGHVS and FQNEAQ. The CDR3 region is CASSMYRETEAFF. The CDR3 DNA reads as TGTGCCAGCAGCATGTACAGAGAAACTGAAGCTTTCTTT.

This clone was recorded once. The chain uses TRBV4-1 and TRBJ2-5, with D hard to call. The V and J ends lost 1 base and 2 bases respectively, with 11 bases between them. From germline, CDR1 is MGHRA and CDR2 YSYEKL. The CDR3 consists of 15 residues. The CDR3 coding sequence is TGCGCCAGCAGCCAAGGACGGAGAGTACAAGAGACCCAGTACTTC. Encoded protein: CASSQGRRVQETQYF.

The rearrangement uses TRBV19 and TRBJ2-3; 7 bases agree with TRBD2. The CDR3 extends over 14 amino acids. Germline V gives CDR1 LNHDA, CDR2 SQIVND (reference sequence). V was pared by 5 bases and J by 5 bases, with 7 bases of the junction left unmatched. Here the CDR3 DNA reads TGTGCCAGTAGTCAGAGGGCGGGGGAAGATACGCAGTATTTT. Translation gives CASSQRAGEDTQYF.

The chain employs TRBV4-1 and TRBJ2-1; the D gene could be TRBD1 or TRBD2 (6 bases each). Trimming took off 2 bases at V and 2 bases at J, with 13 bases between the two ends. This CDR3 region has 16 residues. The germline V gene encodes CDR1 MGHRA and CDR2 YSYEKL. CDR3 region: CASSQNTGRTYNEQFF. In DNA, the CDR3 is TGCGCCAGCAGCCAAAATACAGGGAGGACCTACAATGAGCAGTTCTTC.

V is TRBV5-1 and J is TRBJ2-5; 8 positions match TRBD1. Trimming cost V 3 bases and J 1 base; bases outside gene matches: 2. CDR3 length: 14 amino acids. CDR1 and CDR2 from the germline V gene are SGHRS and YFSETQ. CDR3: CASSSGGVQETQYF. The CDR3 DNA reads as TGCGCCAGCAGCTCAGGGGGCGTCCAAGAGACCCAGTACTTC.

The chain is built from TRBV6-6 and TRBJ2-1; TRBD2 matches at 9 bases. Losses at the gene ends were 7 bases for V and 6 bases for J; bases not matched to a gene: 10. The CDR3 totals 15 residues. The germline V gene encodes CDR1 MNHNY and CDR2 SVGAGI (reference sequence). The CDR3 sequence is CASTSGTSPFNEQFF. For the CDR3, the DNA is TGTGCCAGCACCTCCGGGACTAGCCCTTTCAATGAGCAGTTCTTC.

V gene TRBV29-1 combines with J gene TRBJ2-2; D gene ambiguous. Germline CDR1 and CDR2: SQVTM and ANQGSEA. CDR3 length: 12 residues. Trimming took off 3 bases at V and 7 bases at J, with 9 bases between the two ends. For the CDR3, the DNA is TGCAGCGTTGACAGCCGCAGCGGGGAGCTGTTTTTT. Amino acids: CSVDSRSGELFF.

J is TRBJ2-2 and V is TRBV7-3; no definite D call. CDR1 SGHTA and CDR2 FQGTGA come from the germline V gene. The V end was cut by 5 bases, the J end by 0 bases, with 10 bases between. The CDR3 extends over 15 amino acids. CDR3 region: CASSEDGANTGELFF. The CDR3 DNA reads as TGTGCCAGCAGCGAAGACGGCGCGAACACCGGGGAGCTGTTTTTT.